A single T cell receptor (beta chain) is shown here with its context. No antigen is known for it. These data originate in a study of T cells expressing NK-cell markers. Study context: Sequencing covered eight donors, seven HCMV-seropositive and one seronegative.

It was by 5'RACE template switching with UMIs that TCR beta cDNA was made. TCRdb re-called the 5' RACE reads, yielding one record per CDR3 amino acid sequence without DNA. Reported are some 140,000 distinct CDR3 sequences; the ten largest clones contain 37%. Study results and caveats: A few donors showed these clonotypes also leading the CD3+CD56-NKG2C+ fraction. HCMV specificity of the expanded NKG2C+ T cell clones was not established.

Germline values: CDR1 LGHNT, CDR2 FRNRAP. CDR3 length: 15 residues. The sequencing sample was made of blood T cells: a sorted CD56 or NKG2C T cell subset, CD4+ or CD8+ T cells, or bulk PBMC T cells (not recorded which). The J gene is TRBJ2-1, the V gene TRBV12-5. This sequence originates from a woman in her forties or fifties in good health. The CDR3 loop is CASGLEGGTNNEQFF.